This entry lists 29 T cell receptor beta chains sequenced from one sample in a study of monozygotic twins with inflammatory bowel disease. From its re-call of the 5' RACE reads, TCRdb lists each CDR3 protein once, without DNA. The sample has about 450,000 distinct CDR3 sequences. Sequencing was done on a sample of blood. The receptor source for this set is a human donor with ulcerative colitis or Crohn's disease, or a healthy co-twin of an affected twin (not recorded which).

This chain links TRBV5-1 with TRBJ2-7; TCRdb outputs TRBD2, but without DNA this stays unchecked. This CDR3 has 15 amino acids. Per the germline V gene, CDR1 is SGHRS and CDR2 is YFSETQ. This CDR3 is CASGAGIGGSYEQYF. Combining the CDR3 with reference TRBV5-1 and TRBJ2-7 gives the whole variable domain KAGVTQTPRYLIKTRGQQVTLSCSPISGHRSVSWYQQTPGQGLQFLFEYFSETQRNKGNFPGRFSGRQFSNSRSEMNVSTLELGDSALYLCASGAGIGGSYEQYFGPGTRLTVT.

V is TRBV7-2 and J is TRBJ2-2; TCRdb proposes TRBD2, but this gene call is untestable without DNA. Germline CDR1 is SGHTA and CDR2 is FQGNSA. This CDR3 comprises 15 residues. CDR3 in amino acids: CASSYSGTGTGELFF.

The CDR3 here is CASSFGQGYQFF. This chain joins TRBV7-3 and TRBJ2-1; the TCRdb call, TRBD1, lacks DNA for checking. Looked up from germline, CDR1 is SGHTA and CDR2 is FQGTGA. The CDR3 loop spans 12 amino acids.

The V gene is TRBV15, the J gene TRBJ2-3. CDR3 length: 13 residues. Per germline, CDR1 LNHNV and CDR2 YYDKDF (reference sequence). The CDR3 region is CATSIGGRDTQYF.

The CDR3 spells CSARFQGQPQHF. This rearrangement joins TRBV20-1 to TRBJ1-5; TCRdb names TRBD1, which stays unverified in the absence of DNA. The CDR3 totals 12 residues. From germline, CDR1 is DFQATT and CDR2 SNEGSKA (reference sequence).

The chain uses TRBV6-1 and TRBJ2-7; TCRdb designates TRBD1, a call that cannot be tested without DNA. In germline, CDR1 is MNHNS, CDR2 SASEGT. CDR3 size: 16 residues. The CDR3 spells CASSEVVGQSSYEQYF.

The J gene is TRBJ2-7, the V gene TRBV11-3; TCRdb names TRBD1, which stays unverified in the absence of DNA. The CDR3 is 15 amino acids. Germline assignment: CDR1 SGHNT and CDR2 YENEEA. This chain's CDR3 is CASSTSRRGVYEQYF.

V and J are TRBV7-7 and TRBJ2-1; TCRdb proposes TRBD1, but this gene call is untestable without DNA. This CDR3 region has 13 residues. The V gene's germline CDR1 is SSHAT and CDR2 FNYEAQ (reference sequence). CDR3: CASSSQTQGEQFF.

The V gene is TRBV20-1, the J gene TRBJ2-5; absent DNA, TCRdb's TRBD2 call cannot be checked. The CDR3 extends over 12 amino acids. CDR1 is DFQATT, CDR2 SNEGSKA, per germline (reference sequence). CDR3 protein: CSVMSGSETQYF.

This chain links TRBV2 with TRBJ1-1; TCRdb designates TRBD1, a call that cannot be tested without DNA. CDR3 length equals 12 residues. Germline-derived CDR1 and CDR2 are SNHLY and FYNNEI. The CDR3 sequence is CATGQGVTEAFF.

J is TRBJ2-1 and V is TRBV6-2 or TRBV6-3; there is no DNA to check the TCRdb D call of TRBD2. Germline CDR1 is MNHEY and CDR2 is SVGEGT. The CDR3 loop spans 17 amino acids. The CDR3: CASSSRTSGSSYNEQFF.

The rearrangement joins TRBV27 to TRBJ2-7; TCRdb's D call, TRBD1, is unchecked because there is no DNA. The germline V gene has CDR1 MNHEY and CDR2 SMNVEV (reference sequence). This CDR3 is built from 15 residues. The CDR3 loop reads CASRQILDRVDEQYF.

The V gene is TRBV15, the J gene TRBJ2-3; TCRdb's D call of TRBD2 is untestable without DNA. The CDR3 runs to 16 residues. CDR1 is LNHNV and CDR2 is YYDKDF in the germline V gene (reference sequence). The CDR3 here is CATGGRDYIGTDTQYF.

The chain couples TRBV4-2 to TRBJ2-7. Germline values: CDR1 LGHNA, CDR2 YNFKEQ. The CDR3 has 11 amino acids. The chain's CDR3 is CASSRGFEQYF.

The V and J genes are TRBV7-2 and TRBJ1-4. Germline CDR1 reads SGHTA; CDR2 reads FQGNSA. This CDR3 is built from 16 residues. Here the CDR3 reads CASSSAVQQFNEKLFF.

The chain couples TRBV27 to TRBJ1-1; as DNA is missing, the TRBD1 call by TCRdb cannot be tested. Germline CDR1 reads MNHEY; CDR2 reads SMNVEV (reference sequence). The CDR3 has 14 amino acids. The CDR3 is CASRPRGWETEAFF.

The genes are TRBV7-9 and TRBJ2-1. Germline values: CDR1 SEHNR, CDR2 FQNEAQ (reference sequence). The CDR3 contains 13 residues. The CDR3 loop reads CASSSGSYNEQFF. The whole variable domain, filled in from reference TRBV7-9 and TRBJ2-1, reads DTGVSQNPRHKITKRGQNVTFRCDPISEHNRLYWYRQTLGQGPEFLTYFQNEAQLEKSRLLSDRFSAERPKGSFSTLEIQRTEQGDSAMYLCASSSGSYNEQFFGPGTRLTVL.

The chain has TRBV6-5 and TRBJ2-7; absent DNA, TCRdb's TRBD1 call cannot be checked. Germline-derived CDR1 and CDR2 are MNHEY and SVGAGI. This CDR3 has 14 amino acids. The CDR3 spells CASSYTPDRYEQYF.

This chain links TRBV5-1 with TRBJ2-2. Germline V gene lookup returns CDR1 SGHRS and CDR2 YFSETQ. The CDR3 is 14 amino acids. The CDR3 here is CASSSMGNTGELFF. Full variable domain (outside the CDR3, taken from reference TRBV5-1 and TRBJ2-2): KAGVTQTPRYLIKTRGQQVTLSCSPISGHRSVSWYQQTPGQGLQFLFEYFSETQRNKGNFPGRFSGRQFSNSRSEMNVSTLELGDSALYLCASSSMGNTGELFFGEGSRLTVL.

The genes are TRBV9 and TRBJ1-4; TCRdb returns TRBD1, unconfirmable since there is no DNA. The CDR3 spans 15 residues. Looked up from germline, CDR1 is SGDLS and CDR2 is YYNGEE. This chain's CDR3 is CASSVDGAPSEKLFF.

The CDR3 sequence is CASSFVTNQPQHF. The chain combines TRBV28 with TRBJ1-5. The CDR3 is 13 amino acids. The germline V gene has CDR1 MDHEN and CDR2 SYDVKM.

The chain employs TRBV6-1 and TRBJ1-4; TCRdb selects TRBD1, and the lack of DNA leaves this call unchecked. The germline gives CDR1 MNHNS, CDR2 SASEGT. The CDR3 length is 17 residues. The CDR3 loop is CASSEAPGGQNNEKLFF.

The J gene is TRBJ2-7, the V gene TRBV7-8. The CDR3 runs to 13 residues. CDR1 and CDR2 (germline): SGHVS, FQNEAQ. This CDR3 is CASSLARFYEQYF.

The chain employs TRBV20-1 and TRBJ2-1. Germline CDR1 DFQATT, CDR2 SNEGSKA (reference sequence). CDR3 size: 11 residues. CDR3 sequence reads: CSDLVGNEQFF.

The chain links TRBV29-1 to TRBJ2-1; TCRdb lists TRBD2, though no DNA is available to test this call. Germline V gene sequence: CDR1 SQVTM, CDR2 ANQGSEA. This CDR3 comprises 11 residues. The CDR3: CCGRAYNEQFF.

V is TRBV4-2 and J is TRBJ1-6. CDR1 and CDR2 from the germline V gene are LGHNA and YNFKEQ. This CDR3 spans 13 amino acids. The CDR3: CASSQDLDSPLHF.

V usage is TRBV6-5 and J usage is TRBJ2-7; TCRdb outputs TRBD2, but without DNA this stays unchecked. CDR3 size: 11 residues. Germline lookup yields CDR1 MNHEY and CDR2 SVGAGI. The CDR3 reads CASSSGLQQYF.

The chain links TRBV6-6 to TRBJ2-1; TCRdb reports TRBD2, a call that lacks DNA to check it against. CDR1 is MNHNY, CDR2 SVGAGI, per germline (reference sequence). The CDR3 is made up of 14 amino acids. CDR3 residues: CASSYGLAVYEQFF.

V is TRBV7-2 and J is TRBJ2-7; TCRdb picks TRBD2, but there is no DNA to check that call. This CDR3 region has 16 residues. Germline V gives CDR1 SGHTA, CDR2 FQGNSA. The CDR3: CASSLHPGSGSYEQYF.